The next 16 T cell receptor beta chains were all read from a single sample in a study of shared clonotypes between healthy human individuals. TCRdb's copy holds only in-frame clones and misses some; the assay was immunoSEQ multiplex PCR. The profile shows about 2.3 million clones, 85% to 95% of them singletons. Sequencing was done on a sample of naive CD4+ T cells from PBMCs. Subset reported: CD45RA+ positively selected. Receptors were obtained from a man between 18 and 35 years old in good health. Some clones in this sample may be carry-over from other donors' samples.

The chain joins TRBV6-4 to TRBJ2-1, with 9 positions matching TRBD2. Germline V gene data show CDR1 as MRHNA and CDR2 as SNTAGT. The CDR3 spans 16 residues. The V segment lost 3 bases and the J segment 2 bases; nucleotides outside the gene matches: 5. The CDR3 reads CASSEKGLATYNEQFF. The CDR3, as DNA: TGTGCCAGCAGTGAGAAGGGACTAGCTACCTACAATGAGCAGTTCTTC.

The chain joins TRBV9 to TRBJ1-1, with 7 bases fitting TRBD1. The V and J ends lost 1 base and 3 bases, in that order; junction bases with no gene match: 18. The CDR3 consists of 19 residues. Germline V lookup: CDR1 SGDLS, CDR2 YYNGEE. The CDR3 DNA follows: TGTGCCAGCAGCGTAAGATCTTTGGGGTTCGGCGACAGGGACACTGAAGCTTTCTTT. Amino acid sequence: CASSVRSLGFGDRDTEAFF.

J is TRBJ1-5 and V is TRBV18; D gene uncertain. CDR3 size: 13 residues. Germline assignment: CDR1 KGHSH and CDR2 LQKENI. V gave up 10 bases and J gave up 0 bases, with 10 bases separating them. Written as DNA, the CDR3 is TGTGCCACGCAAGCGGGTAGCAATCAGCCCCAGCATTTT. This gives the protein CATQAGSNQPQHF.

The chain carries TRBV19 and TRBJ2-1; TRBD1 or TRBD2 may be the D gene (5 bases each). CDR3 length equals 15 residues. Germline-derived CDR1 and CDR2 are LNHDA and SQIVND (reference sequence). The V gene lost 7 bases and the J gene lost 4 bases, with 17 bases spanning the gap. The CDR3 coding sequence is TGTGCCAGTAACCTCGGGGCGGCAGGTTACAATGAGCAGTTCTTC. Its protein is CASNLGAAGYNEQFF.

The rearrangement links TRBV29-1 to TRBJ1-4; tentatively, D is TRBD1 (6 bases). This CDR3 comprises 12 residues. Germline CDR1 is SQVTM and CDR2 is ANQGSEA. V was clipped by 5 bases and J by 6 bases, with 10 bases between them. For the CDR3, the DNA is TGCAGCGTTTGGAGGGGGGATGAAAAACTGTTTTTT. It yields the protein CSVWRGDEKLFF.

The chain uses TRBV6-1 and TRBJ1-1; D might be TRBD1 (6 bases). The ends were cut back, 10 bases at V and 2 bases at J, with 17 bases in the middle. CDR1 and CDR2 from the germline V gene are MNHNS and SASEGT. The CDR3 length is 14 residues. The CDR3 DNA is TGTGCCAACACGCCCTTACAGGGAAACACTGAAGCTTTCTTT. Encoded protein: CANTPLQGNTEAFF.

The J gene is TRBJ2-2, the V gene TRBV7-2; perhaps TRBD1 as D (5 bases). The V gene's germline CDR1 is SGHTA and CDR2 FQGNSA. The CDR3 runs 15 residues. V was pared by 6 bases and J by 5 bases, with 16 bases between. The CDR3 loop reads CASSQRGKPTGELFF. DNA for the CDR3: TGTGCCAGCAGTCAAAGGGGAAAACCGACCGGGGAGCTGTTTTTT.

In nucleotides, the CDR3 is TGCAGCGGATCGGGCAGGCTGAACACTGAAGCTTTCTTT. Its translation: CSGSGRLNTEAFF. The chain links TRBV29-1 to TRBJ1-1; no clear D gene. CDR1 is SQVTM, CDR2 ANQGSEA, per germline. The CDR3 runs to 13 residues. V was pared by 7 bases and J by 0 bases, with 12 bases between.

A word on this clone: The sample contains more than one DNA sequence encoding this CDR3. J is TRBJ2-7 and V is TRBV30; tentatively, D is TRBD1 (5 bases). The V gene's germline CDR1 is GTSNPN and CDR2 SVGIG (reference sequence). V gave up 0 bases and J gave up 5 bases, with 5 bases separating them. This CDR3 has 11 amino acids. DNA for the CDR3: TGTGCCTGGAGTGTAGGGGACGAGCAGTACTTC. Its protein product is CAWSVGDEQYF.

This chain uses TRBV18 with TRBJ1-2; a weak D match, TRBD1 (5 bases). The CDR3 runs 15 residues. Germline V gives CDR1 KGHSH, CDR2 LQKENI. V dropped 3 bases and J dropped 4 bases, with 15 bases sitting between them. The CDR3 here is CASSPDRGVGYGYTF. The CDR3 bases are TGTGCCAGCTCACCTGACCGGGGGGTTGGCTATGGCTACACCTTC.

The V and J genes are TRBV5-1 and TRBJ2-7, with D possibly matching TRBD1 (5 bases). Between the trimmed V and J ends, which lost 0 bases and 4 bases, there was a span of 14 bases. CDR3 size: 15 residues. Germline CDR1 and CDR2: SGHRS and YFSETQ. CDR3 sequence: CASSLVLGRDYEQYF. Written as DNA, the CDR3 is TGCGCCAGCAGCTTGGTGTTGGGCAGGGATTACGAGCAGTACTTC.

The gene calls are TRBV9 and TRBJ2-3; 7 bases are a match to TRBD2. CDR1 SGDLS and CDR2 YYNGEE come from the germline V gene. V shed 3 bases, J shed 6 bases, and the junction held 13 bases outside the gene matches. The CDR3 covers 16 residues. CDR3 nucleotides: TGTGCCAGCAGCGAGGGACTACCCCAATCGGGGGATACGCAGTATTTT. It encodes CASSEGLPQSGDTQYF.

The V call is TRBV6-5, the J call TRBJ1-2; 8 nucleotides line up with TRBD1. V shed 4 bases and J 4 bases; nucleotides not matched to a gene: 5. Per germline, CDR1 MNHEY and CDR2 SVGAGI. This CDR3 has 14 amino acids. The CDR3 DNA reads TGTGCCAGCAGTTTAAACAGGGGGGCCTATGGCTACACCTTC. Translation: CASSLNRGAYGYTF.

Regarding this clone: A much larger clonotype is one base distant, so this may be a read error. Other DNA sequences in this sample translate to the same CDR3. The chain joins TRBV28 to TRBJ2-7; possible D gene TRBD1, 5 bases. This CDR3 has 11 amino acids. V lost 4 bases to trimming and J lost 4 bases, with 5 bases between them. The V gene's germline CDR1 is MDHEN and CDR2 SYDVKM. The DNA of the CDR3 is TGTGCCAGCAGTTCAGGGTACGAGCAGTACTTC. It is translated as CASSSGYEQYF.

The chain links TRBV4-1 to TRBJ2-3; D ambiguous. V lost 8 bases to trimming and J lost 5 bases, with 11 bases between them. CDR3 size: 12 residues. Germline CDR1 is MGHRA and CDR2 is YSYEKL. The CDR3 nucleotides read TGCGCCAGCTCCCGGACCCAAGATACGCAGTATTTT. It specifies CASSRTQDTQYF.

Only a few counts were recorded for this clone. The V call is TRBV11-1, the J call TRBJ1-2, with 10 bases matching TRBD1. V dropped 6 bases and J dropped 7; count of bases not matched to a gene: 8. Germline V gene lookup returns CDR1 SGHAT and CDR2 FQDESV (reference sequence). This CDR3 has 14 amino acids. The chain's CDR3 is CASRPGQGISGYTF. In nucleotides, the CDR3 is TGTGCCAGCAGACCGGGACAGGGGATCAGTGGCTACACCTTC.